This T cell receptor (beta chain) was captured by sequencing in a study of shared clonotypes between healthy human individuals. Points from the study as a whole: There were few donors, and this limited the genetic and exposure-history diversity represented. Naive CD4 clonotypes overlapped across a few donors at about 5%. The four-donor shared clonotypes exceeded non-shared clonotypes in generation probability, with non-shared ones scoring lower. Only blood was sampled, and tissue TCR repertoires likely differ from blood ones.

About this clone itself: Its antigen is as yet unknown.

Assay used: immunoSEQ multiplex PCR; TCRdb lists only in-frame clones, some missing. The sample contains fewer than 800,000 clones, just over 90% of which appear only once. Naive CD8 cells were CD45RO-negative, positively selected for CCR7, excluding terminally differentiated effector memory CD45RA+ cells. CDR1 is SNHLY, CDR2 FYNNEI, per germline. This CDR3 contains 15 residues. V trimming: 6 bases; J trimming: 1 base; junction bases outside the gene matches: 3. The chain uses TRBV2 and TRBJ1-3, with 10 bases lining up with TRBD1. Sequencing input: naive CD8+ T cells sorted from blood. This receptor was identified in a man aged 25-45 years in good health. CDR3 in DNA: TGTGCCAGCAGCGCGGGACAGGGGTCTGGAAACACCATATATTTT. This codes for CASSAGQGSGNTIYF.